The rows below give T cell receptor beta chains drawn from one sample of a study of blood T cell repertoires in COVID-19. Repertoires were generated with immunoSEQ multiplex PCR, while TCRdb's copy carries only in-frame clones and drops some. The table has 250,000 to 350,000 clones, 85% seen once. The sequenced sample was PBMCs or T cells enriched from blood (not recorded which). The receptor source for this set is a woman aged 50 to 65 who had recovered from COVID-19. Each CDR3 is given with its conserved first and last residue. The order of the fields is D gene, clone size, J gene, V gene, CDR3 DNA, CDR3 protein. A D gene is named only where the DNA matches it firmly. Size is omitted from some rows. Given values are once, few, many or a class for expanded clones.

d_gene: TRBD1
abundance: .
j_gene: TRBJ2-1
v_gene: TRBV11-2
CDR3nt: TGTGCCAGCAGCAACGAGGGGGCAGGGGGCCTCTACAATGAGCAGTTCTTC
CDR3aa: CASSNEGAGGLYNEQFF

d_gene: TRBD2
abundance: .
j_gene: TRBJ2-5
v_gene: TRBV18
CDR3nt: TGTGCCAGCTCTCGCAGGACTAGCGATCAAGAGACCCAGTACTTC
CDR3aa: CASSRRTSDQETQYF

d_gene: TRBD2
abundance: .
j_gene: TRBJ2-1
v_gene: TRBV11-1
CDR3nt: TGTGCCAGCAGCTTGCGGGGGGAGCAGTTCTTC
CDR3aa: CASSLRGEQFF

d_gene: .
abundance: once
j_gene: TRBJ1-2
v_gene: TRBV30
CDR3nt: TGTGCCTGGAGACCCGACAGACTCTCTAACTATGGCTACACCTTC
CDR3aa: CAWRPDRLSNYGYTF

d_gene: .
abundance: .
j_gene: TRBJ2-7
v_gene: TRBV7-2
CDR3nt: TGTGCCAGCAGCATTCCGGTACTCTACGAGCAGTACTTC
CDR3aa: CASSIPVLYEQYF

d_gene: .
abundance: .
j_gene: TRBJ1-1
v_gene: TRBV6-5
CDR3nt: TGTGCCAGCAGTTGGACTTTTTCGAACACTGAAGCTTTCTTT
CDR3aa: CASSWTFSNTEAFF

d_gene: .
abundance: .
j_gene: TRBJ1-5
v_gene: TRBV6-5
CDR3nt: TGTGCCAGCAGTCGGACGGGGAGCAATCAGCCCCAGCATTTT
CDR3aa: CASSRTGSNQPQHF

d_gene: TRBD2
abundance: .
j_gene: TRBJ2-5
v_gene: TRBV12-3/TRBV12-4
CDR3nt: TGTGCCAGCACCCGGGGGGGAGAGACCCAGTACTTC
CDR3aa: CASTRGGETQYF

d_gene: .
abundance: .
j_gene: TRBJ2-2
v_gene: TRBV30
CDR3nt: TGTGCCTGGAGTGTTAAGGGGGAGGGCGTCGGGGAGCTGTTTTTT
CDR3aa: CAWSVKGEGVGELFF

d_gene: TRBD1
abundance: .
j_gene: TRBJ1-5
v_gene: TRBV18
CDR3nt: TGTGCCAGCTCACTCAAGCCGGGACAGGACTCTAGCAATCAGCCCCAGCATTTT
CDR3aa: CASSLKPGQDSSNQPQHF

d_gene: TRBD1
abundance: .
j_gene: TRBJ2-1
v_gene: TRBV7-2
CDR3nt: TGTGCCAGCAGCTTAGCGTACGGGACAGGGCGCAATGAGCAGTTCTTC
CDR3aa: CASSLAYGTGRNEQFF

d_gene: .
abundance: .
j_gene: TRBJ2-3
v_gene: TRBV5-1
CDR3nt: TGCGCCAGCAGCTTGTCTGGCGGTTTCGTAGATACGCAGTATTTT
CDR3aa: CASSLSGGFVDTQYF

d_gene: .
abundance: .
j_gene: TRBJ1-2
v_gene: TRBV19
CDR3nt: TGTGCCAGTAGTATTTTCGTAGCGAATCCGGACTATGGCTACACCTTC
CDR3aa: CASSIFVANPDYGYTF

d_gene: TRBD2
abundance: .
j_gene: TRBJ2-1
v_gene: TRBV6-1
CDR3nt: TGTGCCAGCAGTGTAGCGGGGGGTAGCAATGAGCAGTTCTTC
CDR3aa: CASSVAGGSNEQFF

d_gene: .
abundance: .
j_gene: TRBJ2-1
v_gene: TRBV10-1
CDR3nt: TGCGCCAGCAGTGAGTATCGTACGGAGGCCTACAATGAGCAGTTCTTC
CDR3aa: CASSEYRTEAYNEQFF

d_gene: TRBD1
abundance: .
j_gene: TRBJ1-3
v_gene: TRBV11-2
CDR3nt: TGTGCCAGCAGCTTAAAGGGGGCGATTGGAAACACCATATATTTT
CDR3aa: CASSLKGAIGNTIYF

d_gene: .
abundance: .
j_gene: TRBJ1-4
v_gene: TRBV30
CDR3nt: TGTGCCTGGTCTCGACAGTTTCGGGAAAAACTGTTTTTT
CDR3aa: CAWSRQFREKLFF

d_gene: TRBD2
abundance: .
j_gene: TRBJ2-1
v_gene: TRBV10-1
CDR3nt: TGCGCCAGCAGTTCCAGTAGGTCTAGCGGGGGGAGCTCCTACAATGAGCAGTTCTTC
CDR3aa: CASSSSRSSGGSSYNEQFF

d_gene: .
abundance: .
j_gene: TRBJ2-5
v_gene: TRBV9
CDR3nt: TGTGCCAGCAGCGAGGGGGAGGGCCCGACCCAGTACTTC
CDR3aa: CASSEGEGPTQYF

d_gene: .
abundance: .
j_gene: TRBJ1-5
v_gene: TRBV19
CDR3nt: TGTGCCAGTAGTATTCGGGGGATAAGCAATCAGCCCCAGCATTTT
CDR3aa: CASSIRGISNQPQHF

d_gene: TRBD2
abundance: .
j_gene: TRBJ2-3
v_gene: TRBV7-2
CDR3nt: TGTGCCAGCAGCTTACATACTAGCGGCGAAAGCACAGATACGCAGTATTTT
CDR3aa: CASSLHTSGESTDTQYF

d_gene: .
abundance: .
j_gene: TRBJ2-1
v_gene: TRBV30
CDR3nt: TGTGCCTGGAGTGTAAGTCTAAACAATGAGCAGTTCTTC
CDR3aa: CAWSVSLNNEQFF

d_gene: TRBD2
abundance: .
j_gene: TRBJ2-7
v_gene: TRBV6-5
CDR3nt: TGTGCCAGCAGTTACTCAGGGACTAGCTACGAGCAGTACTTC
CDR3aa: CASSYSGTSYEQYF

d_gene: .
abundance: once
j_gene: TRBJ1-1
v_gene: TRBV6-2/TRBV6-3
CDR3nt: TGTGCCAGCAGTTACCTAGGACAGTTGAACACTGAAGCTTTCTTT
CDR3aa: CASSYLGQLNTEAFF

d_gene: .
abundance: .
j_gene: TRBJ1-5
v_gene: TRBV6-4
CDR3nt: TGTGCCAGCGCGGAGGGCAACAATCAGCCCCAGCATTTT
CDR3aa: CASAEGNNQPQHF

d_gene: .
abundance: .
j_gene: TRBJ1-6
v_gene: TRBV10-2
CDR3nt: TGCGCCAGCGTTGACGGGTGGTATTCACCCCTCCACTTT
CDR3aa: CASVDGWYSPLHF

d_gene: .
abundance: .
j_gene: TRBJ1-4
v_gene: TRBV2
CDR3nt: TGTGCCAGCAGTGAAGCGAACAGGGACCTGTTTTTT
CDR3aa: CASSEANRDLFF

d_gene: .
abundance: .
j_gene: TRBJ2-5
v_gene: TRBV28
CDR3nt: TGTGCCAGCAGTTTAGGGGGGGGGCTAGAGACCCAGTACTTC
CDR3aa: CASSLGGGLETQYF

d_gene: TRBD1
abundance: .
j_gene: TRBJ2-5
v_gene: TRBV19
CDR3nt: TGTGCCAGTAGTAACGGACAGGGGGCGCGGCAGACCCAGTACTTC
CDR3aa: CASSNGQGARQTQYF

d_gene: .
abundance: once
j_gene: TRBJ2-2
v_gene: TRBV18
CDR3nt: TGTGCCAGCTCAACAGGGACCCTCACCGGGGAGCTGTTTTTT
CDR3aa: CASSTGTLTGELFF

d_gene: .
abundance: .
j_gene: TRBJ1-2
v_gene: TRBV6-5
CDR3nt: TGTGCCAGCAGCCCGAAGGGGGACTATGGCTACACCTTC
CDR3aa: CASSPKGDYGYTF

d_gene: .
abundance: .
j_gene: TRBJ2-4
v_gene: TRBV28
CDR3nt: TGTGCCAGCAGTTTATTCAGGGAAGCCAAAAACATTCAGTACTTC
CDR3aa: CASSLFREAKNIQYF

d_gene: TRBD1
abundance: .
j_gene: TRBJ1-1
v_gene: TRBV6-1
CDR3nt: TGTGCCAGCAGTGAAGCTTGGACAGGGGTCACTGAAGCTTTCTTT
CDR3aa: CASSEAWTGVTEAFF

d_gene: TRBD2
abundance: .
j_gene: TRBJ2-1
v_gene: TRBV4-3
CDR3nt: TGCGCCAGCAGCCATCCGACCTCGGGTGGCGGGAGCTCCTACAATGAGCAGTTCTTC
CDR3aa: CASSHPTSGGGSSYNEQFF

d_gene: TRBD2
abundance: .
j_gene: TRBJ2-7
v_gene: TRBV28
CDR3nt: TGTGCCAGCAGTTACGTGGTCTTCGCGGGGGACGCCTACGAGCAGTACTTC
CDR3aa: CASSYVVFAGDAYEQYF